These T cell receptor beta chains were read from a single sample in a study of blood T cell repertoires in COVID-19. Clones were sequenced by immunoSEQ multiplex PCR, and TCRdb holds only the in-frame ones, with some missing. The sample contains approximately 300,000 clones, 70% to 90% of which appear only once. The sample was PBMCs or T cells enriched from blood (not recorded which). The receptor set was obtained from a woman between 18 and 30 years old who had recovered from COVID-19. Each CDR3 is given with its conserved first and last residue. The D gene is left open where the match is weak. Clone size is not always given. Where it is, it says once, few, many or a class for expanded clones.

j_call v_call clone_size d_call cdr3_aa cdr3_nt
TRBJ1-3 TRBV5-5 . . CASTGAGAGNTIYF TGTGCCAGCACCGGAGCGGGGGCTGGAAACACCATATATTTT
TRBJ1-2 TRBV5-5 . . CASSVQQGSNGYTF TGTGCCAGCAGCGTCCAACAGGGATCAAATGGCTACACCTTC
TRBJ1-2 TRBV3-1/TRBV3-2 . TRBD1 CASSQDIWTGVDYGYTF TGTGCCAGCAGCCAAGATATCTGGACAGGGGTCGACTATGGCTACACCTTC
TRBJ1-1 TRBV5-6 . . CASSFNILNTEAFF TGTGCCAGCAGCTTTAACATCCTGAACACTGAAGCTTTCTTT
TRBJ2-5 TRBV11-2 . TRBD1 CASSLGQGVIETQYF TGTGCCAGCAGCTTAGGGCAGGGGGTAATAGAGACCCAGTACTTC
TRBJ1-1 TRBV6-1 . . CASSELGGLNTEAFF TGTGCCAGCAGTGAATTGGGGGGGCTGAACACTGAAGCTTTCTTT
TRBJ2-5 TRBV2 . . CASIRQNRETQYF TGTGCCAGCATTAGGCAGAACAGGGAGACCCAGTACTTC
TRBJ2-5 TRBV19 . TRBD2 CASSMWREGLETQYF TGTGCCAGTAGTATGTGGCGGGAGGGCTTGGAGACCCAGTACTTC
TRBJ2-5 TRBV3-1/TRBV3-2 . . CASSSRPETQYF TGTGCCAGCAGCTCCCGTCCAGAGACCCAGTACTTC
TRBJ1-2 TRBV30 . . CALTRAFGYGYTF TGTGCCTTGACCAGGGCATTTGGGTATGGCTACACCTTC
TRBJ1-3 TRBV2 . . CASSDRGNTIYF TGTGCCAGCAGTGACAGGGGCAACACCATATATTTT
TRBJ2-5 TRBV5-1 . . CASSRGSVTFVTQYF TGCGCCAGCAGCCGGGGGTCGGTGACTTTTGTGACCCAGTACTTC
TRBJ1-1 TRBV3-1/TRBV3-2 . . CASGEDSTEAFF TGTGCCAGCGGAGAAGACAGCACTGAAGCTTTCTTT
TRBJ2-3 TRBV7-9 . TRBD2 CASSPQAGRSTDTQYF TGTGCCAGCAGCCCCCAAGCGGGGCGGAGCACAGATACGCAGTATTTT
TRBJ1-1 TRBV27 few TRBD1 CASSLFVGTGALGGEAFF TGTGCCAGCAGTTTATTCGTAGGGACAGGGGCTCTCGGCGGCGAAGCTTTCTTT
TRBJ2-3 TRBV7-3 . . CASSGLSKDSTDTQYF TGTGCCAGCAGTGGACTTTCTAAGGATAGCACAGATACGCAGTATTTT
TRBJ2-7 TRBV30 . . CAWRYQGPLYEQYF TGTGCCTGGAGGTACCAGGGGCCACTCTACGAGCAGTACTTC
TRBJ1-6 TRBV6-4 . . CASSDSAGALRGPLHF TGTGCCAGCAGTGACTCCGCGGGGGCCCTTAGAGGACCCCTCCACTTT
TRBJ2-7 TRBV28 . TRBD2 CASSFPTGLALESYEQYF TGTGCCAGCAGTTTCCCTACGGGACTAGCCCTGGAGTCCTACGAGCAGTACTTC
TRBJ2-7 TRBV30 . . CAWSRVYEQYF TGTGCCTGGAGCAGGGTCTACGAGCAGTACTTC
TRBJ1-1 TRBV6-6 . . CASRSLQNTEAFF TGTGCCAGCAGATCACTACAGAACACTGAAGCTTTCTTT
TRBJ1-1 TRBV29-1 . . CSVEASGLPTEAFF TGCAGCGTTGAAGCCTCCGGGTTGCCAACTGAAGCTTTCTTT
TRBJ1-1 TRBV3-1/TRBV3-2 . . CASSQDESILGAFF TGTGCCAGCAGCCAAGATGAGTCTATCCTCGGGGCTTTCTTT
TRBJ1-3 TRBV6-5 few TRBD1 CASSRQGQSGNTIYF TGTGCCAGCAGCCGACAGGGACAATCTGGAAACACCATATATTTT
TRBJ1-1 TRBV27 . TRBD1 CASNRQGPNTEAFF TGTGCCAGCAATCGACAGGGCCCTAACACTGAAGCTTTCTTT
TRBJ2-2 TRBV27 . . CASSSPGINLNTGELFF TGTGCCAGCAGTTCCCCCGGGATTAACTTGAACACCGGGGAGCTGTTTTTT
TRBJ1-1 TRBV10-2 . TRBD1 CASSSGTGLSKAFF TGCGCCAGCAGCTCCGGGACAGGGCTTTCCAAAGCTTTCTTT
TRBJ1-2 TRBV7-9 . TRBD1 CASSSRDSYGYTF TGTGCCAGCAGCTCGCGGGACAGTTATGGCTACACCTTC
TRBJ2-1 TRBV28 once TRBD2 CASSETRTSENEQFF TGTGCCAGCAGCGAAACCCGGACTAGCGAAAATGAGCAGTTCTTC
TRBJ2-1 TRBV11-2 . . CASSLEGHSYNEQFF TGTGCCAGCAGCTTAGAGGGACACTCCTACAATGAGCAGTTCTTC
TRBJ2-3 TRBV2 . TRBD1 CASSAQGASTDTQYF TGTGCCAGCAGCGCACAGGGGGCTAGCACAGATACGCAGTATTTT
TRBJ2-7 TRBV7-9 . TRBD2 CASSLTSGSYEQYF TGTGCCAGCAGCTTGACTAGCGGATCCTACGAGCAGTACTTC
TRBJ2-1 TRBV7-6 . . CASGAGYNEQFF TGTGCCAGCGGAGCAGGGTACAATGAGCAGTTCTTC
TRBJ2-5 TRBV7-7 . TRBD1 CASSTSGQGGQETQYF TGTGCCAGCAGCACCTCGGGACAGGGTGGGCAAGAGACCCAGTACTTC
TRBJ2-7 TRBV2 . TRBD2 CASSEIMTGGTYEQYF TGTGCCAGCAGTGAGATTATGACGGGAGGAACCTACGAGCAGTACTTC
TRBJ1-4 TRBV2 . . CASTTGGGNEKLFF TGTGCCAGCACCACCGGGGGGGGAAACGAAAAACTGTTTTTT
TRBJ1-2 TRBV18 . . CASSPSLGAYGYTF TGTGCCAGCTCACCGTCGCTGGGCGCCTATGGCTACACCTTC
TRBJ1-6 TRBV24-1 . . CATPEDEGSENYNSPLHF TGTGCCACCCCGGAGGACGAAGGGTCAGAAAATTATAATTCACCCCTCCACTTT
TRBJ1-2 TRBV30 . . CAWSLTGVEYYGYTF TGTGCCTGGAGCCTGACAGGTGTAGAATACTATGGCTACACCTTC
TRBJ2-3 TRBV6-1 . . CASSDRTGTDTQYF TGTGCCAGCAGTGATAGAACAGGGACAGATACGCAGTATTTT
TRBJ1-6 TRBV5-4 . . CASSLTAAGNSPLHF TGTGCCAGCAGCTTGACGGCGGCTGGGAATTCACCCCTCCACTTT
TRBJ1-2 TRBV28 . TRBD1 CASSPGTGYGYTF TGTGCCAGCAGCCCCGGGACAGGCTATGGCTACACCTTC
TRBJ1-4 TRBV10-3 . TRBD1 CAISESTGSGEKLFF TGTGCCATCAGTGAGTCGACAGGGAGCGGGGAAAAACTGTTTTTT
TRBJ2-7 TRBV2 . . CASSSLGRDEQYF TGTGCCAGCTCATCTTTGGGCAGGGACGAGCAGTACTTC
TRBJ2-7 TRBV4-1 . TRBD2 CASRGGGEYEQYF TGCGCCAGCAGAGGCGGGGGGGAGTACGAGCAGTACTTC
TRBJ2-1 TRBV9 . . CASSVAQGQYNEQFF TGTGCCAGCAGCGTAGCCCAGGGACAATACAATGAGCAGTTCTTC
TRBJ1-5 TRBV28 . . CASSLWGDAGGGQPQHF TGTGCCAGCAGTTTATGGGGGGATGCTGGGGGAGGTCAGCCCCAGCATTTT